The clone carrying this T cell receptor (beta chain) was counted a few times. Its antigen is unknown. Trimming removed 3 bases from V and 5 bases from J, with 14 bases in between. The germline CDR1 and CDR2 sequences are MGHRA and YSYEKL. This CDR3 region has 15 residues. The study left out patients who had uncontrolled infection, other autoimmune disease, pregnancy or lactation. Template material for amplifying TCR beta CDR3 regions consisted of RNA transcripts. TCR CDR3 regions were first amplified by RT-PCR with HTBI primers. TCRdb itself ran the multiplex PCR reads through MiXCR, one entry per CDR3 protein. Here the sample spans 370,000 or so distinct CDR3 sequences, about 13% being singletons. This sample stems from a study of T cells in Graves' hyperthyroidism and ophthalmopathy. Study findings and constraints: Most thyroid clonotypes expanded above 0.001 appeared in blood too.

The sample taken for sequencing was blood. The rearrangement links TRBV4-1 to TRBJ2-1; maybe TRBD2 (7 bases). The sequence derives from a man aged 25 to 40 with Graves' hyperthyroidism that later progressed to Graves' ophthalmopathy. CDR3 nucleotides: TGCGCCAGCAGCCACGCCGGAGGGGGGGACAATGAGCAGTTCTTC. Its protein product is CASSHAGGGDNEQFF.